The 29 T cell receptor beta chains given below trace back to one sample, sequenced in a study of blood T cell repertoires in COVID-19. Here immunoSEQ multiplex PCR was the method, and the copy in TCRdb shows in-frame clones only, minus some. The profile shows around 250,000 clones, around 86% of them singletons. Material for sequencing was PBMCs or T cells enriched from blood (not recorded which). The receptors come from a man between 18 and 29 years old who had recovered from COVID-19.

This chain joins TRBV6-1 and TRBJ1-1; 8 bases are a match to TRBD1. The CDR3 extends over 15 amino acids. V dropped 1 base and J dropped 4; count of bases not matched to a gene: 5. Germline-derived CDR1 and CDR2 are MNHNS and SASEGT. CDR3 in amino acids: CASSEDGTGGTEAFF. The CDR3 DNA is TGTGCCAGCAGTGAAGATGGTACAGGGGGCACTGAAGCTTTCTTT.

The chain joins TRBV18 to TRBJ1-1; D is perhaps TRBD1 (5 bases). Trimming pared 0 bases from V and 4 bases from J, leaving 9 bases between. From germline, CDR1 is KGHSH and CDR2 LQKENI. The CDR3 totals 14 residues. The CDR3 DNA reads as TGTGCCAGCTCACCACCGGCCGGGGGCACTGAAGCTTTCTTT. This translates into CASSPPAGGTEAFF.

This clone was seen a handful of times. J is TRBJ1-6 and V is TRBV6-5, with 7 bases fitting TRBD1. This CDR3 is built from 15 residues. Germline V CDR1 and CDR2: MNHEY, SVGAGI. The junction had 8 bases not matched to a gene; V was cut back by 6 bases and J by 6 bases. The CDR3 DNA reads TGTGCCAGCAGCCGACAGGGAGCCTCTAATTCACCCCTCCACTTT. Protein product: CASSRQGASNSPLHF.

CDR3 nucleotides: TGCGCCAGCAGTCAAACCGGGGCAGGGGGCCCGAGAACTGAAGCTTTCTTT. This encodes CASSQTGAGGPRTEAFF. The V call is TRBV23-1, the J call TRBJ1-1; the match to TRBD1 covers 8 bases. TRBV23-1 is an ORF, with its function uncertain. V shed 2 bases, J shed 5 bases, and the junction held 13 bases outside the gene matches. The CDR3 is 17 amino acids.

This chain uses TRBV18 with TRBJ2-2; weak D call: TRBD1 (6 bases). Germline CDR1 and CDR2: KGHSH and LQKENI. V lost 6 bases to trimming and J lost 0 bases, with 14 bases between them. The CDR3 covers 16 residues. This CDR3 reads CASSLVTGPNTGELFF. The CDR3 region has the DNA TGTGCCAGCTCTCTGGTGACAGGTCCGAACACCGGGGAGCTGTTTTTT.

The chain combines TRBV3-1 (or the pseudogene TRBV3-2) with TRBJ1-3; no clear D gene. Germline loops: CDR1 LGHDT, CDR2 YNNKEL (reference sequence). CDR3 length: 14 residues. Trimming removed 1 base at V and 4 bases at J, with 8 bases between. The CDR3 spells CASSQVGQGNTIYF. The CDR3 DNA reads TGTGCCAGCAGCCAAGTTGGGCAGGGAAACACCATATATTTT.

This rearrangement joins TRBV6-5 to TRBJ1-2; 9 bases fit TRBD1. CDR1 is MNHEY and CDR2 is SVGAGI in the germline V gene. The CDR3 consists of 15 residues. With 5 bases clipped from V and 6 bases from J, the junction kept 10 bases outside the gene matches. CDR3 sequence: CASSPGTGLGNGYTF. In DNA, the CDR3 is TGTGCCAGCAGTCCCGGGACAGGGTTGGGTAATGGCTACACCTTC.

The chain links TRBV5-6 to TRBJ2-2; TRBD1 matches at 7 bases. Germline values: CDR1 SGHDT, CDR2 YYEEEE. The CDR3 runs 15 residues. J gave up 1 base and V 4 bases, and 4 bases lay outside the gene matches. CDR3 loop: CASSEQGWNTGELFF. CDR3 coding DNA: TGTGCCAGCAGCGAACAGGGGTGGAACACCGGGGAGCTGTTTTTT.

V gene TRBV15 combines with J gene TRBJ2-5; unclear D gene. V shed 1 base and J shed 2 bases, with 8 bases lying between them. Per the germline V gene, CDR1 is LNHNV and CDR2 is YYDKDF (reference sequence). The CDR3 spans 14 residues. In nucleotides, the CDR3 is TGTGCCACCAGCAGAGTAGAACGGCAAGAGACCCAGTACTTC. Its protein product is CATSRVERQETQYF.

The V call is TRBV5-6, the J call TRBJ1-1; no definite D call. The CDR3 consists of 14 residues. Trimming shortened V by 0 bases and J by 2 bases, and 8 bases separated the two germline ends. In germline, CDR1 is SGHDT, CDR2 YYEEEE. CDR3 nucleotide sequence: TGTGCCAGCAGCTTGGTCGGGGTCAACACTGAAGCTTTCTTT. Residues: CASSLVGVNTEAFF.

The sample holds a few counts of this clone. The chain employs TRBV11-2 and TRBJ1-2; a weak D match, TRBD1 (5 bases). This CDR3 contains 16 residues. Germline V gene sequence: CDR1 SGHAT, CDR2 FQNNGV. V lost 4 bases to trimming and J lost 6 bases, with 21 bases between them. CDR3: CASSSVAEGLSDGYTF. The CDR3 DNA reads TGTGCCAGCAGCTCAGTCGCGGAGGGACTCAGCGATGGCTACACCTTC.

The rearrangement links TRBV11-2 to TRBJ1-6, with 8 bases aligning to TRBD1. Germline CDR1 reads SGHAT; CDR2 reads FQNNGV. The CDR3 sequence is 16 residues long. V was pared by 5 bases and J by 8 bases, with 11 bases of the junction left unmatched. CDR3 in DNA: TGTGCCAGCAGCCTAACCCCGGACAGGGATTATTCACCCCTCCACTTT. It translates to CASSLTPDRDYSPLHF.

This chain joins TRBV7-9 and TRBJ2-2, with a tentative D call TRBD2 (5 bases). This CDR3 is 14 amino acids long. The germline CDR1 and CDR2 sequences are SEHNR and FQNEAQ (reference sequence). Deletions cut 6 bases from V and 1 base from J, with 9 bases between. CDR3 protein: CASRNEGNTGELFF. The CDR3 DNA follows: TGTGCCAGCAGAAATGAGGGGAACACCGGGGAGCTGTTTTTT. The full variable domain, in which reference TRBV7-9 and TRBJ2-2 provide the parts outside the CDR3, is DTGVSQNPRHKITKRGQNVTFRCDPISEHNRLYWYRQTLGQGPEFLTYFQNEAQLEKSRLLSDRFSAERPKGSFSTLEIQRTEQGDSAMYLCASRNEGNTGELFFGEGSRLTVL.

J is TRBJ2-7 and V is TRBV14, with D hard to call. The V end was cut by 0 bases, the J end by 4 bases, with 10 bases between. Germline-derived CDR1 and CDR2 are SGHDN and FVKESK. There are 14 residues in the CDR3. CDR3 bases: TGTGCCAGCAGCCAAGAGGTACGCGGATACGAGCAGTACTTC. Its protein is CASSQEVRGYEQYF.

The CDR3 reads CAISASGRYGYTF. CDR3 DNA: TGTGCCATCAGTGCCTCAGGGAGGTATGGCTACACCTTC. The chain uses TRBV10-3 and TRBJ1-2; perhaps TRBD1 as D (5 bases). The V end lost 4 bases, the J end lost 5 bases, and 11 bases lay between the germline ends. This CDR3 is 13 amino acids long. The V gene's germline CDR1 is ENHRY and CDR2 SYGVKD.

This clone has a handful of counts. CDR3 loop: CASSLWYLRSSANTEAFF. The CDR3 nucleotides are TGTGCCAGCAGTTTATGGTACCTAAGATCTTCTGCGAACACTGAAGCTTTCTTT. This chain uses TRBV28 with TRBJ1-1; D remains unclear. The CDR3 length is 18 residues. CDR1 is MDHEN, CDR2 SYDVKM, per germline. V gave up 0 bases and J gave up 1 base, with 18 bases separating them.

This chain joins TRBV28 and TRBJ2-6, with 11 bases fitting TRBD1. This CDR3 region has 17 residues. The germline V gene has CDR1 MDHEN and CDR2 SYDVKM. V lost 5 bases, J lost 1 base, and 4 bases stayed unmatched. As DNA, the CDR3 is TGTGCCAGCAGTGGCGGACAGGGGGCTTCTGGGGCCAACGTCCTGACTTTC. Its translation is CASSGGQGASGANVLTF.

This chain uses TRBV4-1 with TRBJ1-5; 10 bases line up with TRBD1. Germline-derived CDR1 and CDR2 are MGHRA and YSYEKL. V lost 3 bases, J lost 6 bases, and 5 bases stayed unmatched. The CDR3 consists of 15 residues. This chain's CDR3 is CASSQETGGSQPQHF. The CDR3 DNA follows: TGCGCCAGCAGCCAGGAGACAGGGGGCAGTCAGCCCCAGCATTTT.

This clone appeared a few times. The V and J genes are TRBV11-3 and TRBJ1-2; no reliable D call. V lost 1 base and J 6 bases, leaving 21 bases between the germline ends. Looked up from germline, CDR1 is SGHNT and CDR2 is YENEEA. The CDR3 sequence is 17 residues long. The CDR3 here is CASSLVLARRKEDGYTF. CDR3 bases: TGTGCCAGCAGCTTAGTTTTGGCGAGGCGGAAGGAGGATGGCTACACCTTC.

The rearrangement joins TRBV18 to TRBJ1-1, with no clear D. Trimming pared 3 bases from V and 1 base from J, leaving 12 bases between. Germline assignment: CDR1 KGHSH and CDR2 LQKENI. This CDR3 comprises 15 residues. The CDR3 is CASSPNQVPNTEAFF. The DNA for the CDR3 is TGTGCCAGCTCACCGAACCAGGTCCCGAACACTGAAGCTTTCTTT.

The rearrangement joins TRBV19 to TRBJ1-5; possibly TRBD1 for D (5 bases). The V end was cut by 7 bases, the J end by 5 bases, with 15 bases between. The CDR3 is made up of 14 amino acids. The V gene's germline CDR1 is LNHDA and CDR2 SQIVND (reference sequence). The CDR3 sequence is CASNAKKGHQPQHF. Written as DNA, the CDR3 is TGTGCCAGTAACGCCAAGAAGGGGCATCAGCCCCAGCATTTT.

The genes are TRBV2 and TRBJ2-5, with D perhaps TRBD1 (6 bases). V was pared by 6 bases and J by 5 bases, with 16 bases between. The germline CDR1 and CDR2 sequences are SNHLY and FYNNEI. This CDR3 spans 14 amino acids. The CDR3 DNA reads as TGTGCCAGCAGACCGCTTACAGGGTTGGAGACCCAGTACTTC. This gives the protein CASRPLTGLETQYF.

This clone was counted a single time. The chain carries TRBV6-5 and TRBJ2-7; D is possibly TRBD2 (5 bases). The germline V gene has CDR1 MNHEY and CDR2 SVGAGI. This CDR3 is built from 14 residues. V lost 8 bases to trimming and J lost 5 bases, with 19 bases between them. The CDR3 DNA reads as TGTGCCAGCTTAGACAATATCTTCGGGAACGAGCAGTACTTC. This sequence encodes CASLDNIFGNEQYF.

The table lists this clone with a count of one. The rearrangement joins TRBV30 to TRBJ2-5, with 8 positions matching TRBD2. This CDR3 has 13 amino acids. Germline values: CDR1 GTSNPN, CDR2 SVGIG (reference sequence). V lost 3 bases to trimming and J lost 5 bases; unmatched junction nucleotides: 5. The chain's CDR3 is CAWSAQRGETQYF. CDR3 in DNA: TGTGCCTGGAGCGCCCAGCGGGGGGAGACCCAGTACTTC. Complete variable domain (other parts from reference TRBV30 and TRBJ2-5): SQTIHQWPATLVQPVGSPLSLECTVEGTSNPNLYWYRQAAGRGLQLLFYSVGIGQISSEVPQNLSASRPQDRQFILSSKKLLLSDSGFYLCAWSAQRGETQYFGPGTRLLVL.

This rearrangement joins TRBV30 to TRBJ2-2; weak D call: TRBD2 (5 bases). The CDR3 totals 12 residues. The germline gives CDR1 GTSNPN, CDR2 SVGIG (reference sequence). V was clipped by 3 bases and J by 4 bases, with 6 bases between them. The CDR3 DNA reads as TGTGCCTGGAGAGGGAGCACCGGGGAGCTGTTTTTT. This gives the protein CAWRGSTGELFF.

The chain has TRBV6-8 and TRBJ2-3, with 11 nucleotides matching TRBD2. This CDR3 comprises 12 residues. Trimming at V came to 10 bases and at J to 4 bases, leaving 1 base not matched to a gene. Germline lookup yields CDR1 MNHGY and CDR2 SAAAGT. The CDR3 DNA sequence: TGTGCCACTAGCGGGAGGCCAGATACGCAGTATTTT. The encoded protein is CATSGRPDTQYF.

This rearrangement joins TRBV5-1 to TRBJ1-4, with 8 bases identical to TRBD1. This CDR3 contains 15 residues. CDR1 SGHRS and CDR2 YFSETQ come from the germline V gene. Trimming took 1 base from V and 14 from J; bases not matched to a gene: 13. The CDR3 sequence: CASSLRQGSRRDLFF. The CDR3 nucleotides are TGCGCCAGCAGCTTGAGACAGGGGTCTCGTCGGGATCTGTTTTTT. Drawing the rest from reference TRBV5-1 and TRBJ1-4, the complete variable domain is KAGVTQTPRYLIKTRGQQVTLSCSPISGHRSVSWYQQTPGQGLQFLFEYFSETQRNKGNFPGRFSGRQFSNSRSEMNVSTLELGDSALYLCASSLRQGSRRDLFFGSGTQLSVL.

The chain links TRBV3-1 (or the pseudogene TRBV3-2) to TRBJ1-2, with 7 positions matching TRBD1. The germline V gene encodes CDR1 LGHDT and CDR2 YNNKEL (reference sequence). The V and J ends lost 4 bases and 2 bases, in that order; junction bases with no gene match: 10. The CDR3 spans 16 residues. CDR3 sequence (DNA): TGTGCCAGCAGCCCGAGAGACAGGGCGGGCAACTATGGCTACACCTTC. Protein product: CASSPRDRAGNYGYTF.

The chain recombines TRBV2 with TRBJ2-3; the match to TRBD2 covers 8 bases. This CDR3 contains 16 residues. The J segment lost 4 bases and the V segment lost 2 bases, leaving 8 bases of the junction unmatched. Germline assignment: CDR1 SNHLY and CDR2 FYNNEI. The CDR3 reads CASSEQPGGRSDTQYF. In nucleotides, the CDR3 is TGTGCCAGCAGTGAACAGCCGGGGGGGCGTTCAGATACGCAGTATTTT.